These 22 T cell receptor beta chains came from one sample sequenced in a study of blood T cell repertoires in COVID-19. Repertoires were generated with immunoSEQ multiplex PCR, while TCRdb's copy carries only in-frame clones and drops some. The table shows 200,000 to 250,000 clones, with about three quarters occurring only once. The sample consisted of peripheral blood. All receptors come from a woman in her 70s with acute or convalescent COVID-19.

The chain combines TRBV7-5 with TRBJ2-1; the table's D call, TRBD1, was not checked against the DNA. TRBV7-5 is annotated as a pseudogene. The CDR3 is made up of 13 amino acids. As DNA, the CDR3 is TGTGTCAGAAGTCTTCGACACCGAGATGAGCAGTTCTTC. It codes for CVRSLRHRDEQFF.

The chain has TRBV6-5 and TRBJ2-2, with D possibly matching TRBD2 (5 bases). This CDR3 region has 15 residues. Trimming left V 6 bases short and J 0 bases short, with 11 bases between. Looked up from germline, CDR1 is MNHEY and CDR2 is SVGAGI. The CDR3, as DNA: TGTGCCAGCAGCTTGGAGGCTTCGAACACCGGGGAGCTGTTTTTT. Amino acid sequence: CASSLEASNTGELFF.

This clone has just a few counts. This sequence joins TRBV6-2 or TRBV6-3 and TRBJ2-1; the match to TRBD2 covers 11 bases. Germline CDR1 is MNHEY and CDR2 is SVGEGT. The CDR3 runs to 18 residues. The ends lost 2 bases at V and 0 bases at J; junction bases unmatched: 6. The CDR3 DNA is TGTGCCAGCAGTTACACGACTAGCGGGGCTACCTCCTACAATGAGCAGTTCTTC. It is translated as CASSYTTSGATSYNEQFF.

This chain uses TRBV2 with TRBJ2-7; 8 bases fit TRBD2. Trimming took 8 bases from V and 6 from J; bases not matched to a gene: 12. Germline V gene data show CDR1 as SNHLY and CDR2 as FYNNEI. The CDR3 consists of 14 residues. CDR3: CASSALGLEREQYF. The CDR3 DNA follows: TGTGCCAGCTCCGCACTGGGACTAGAGCGCGAGCAGTACTTC.

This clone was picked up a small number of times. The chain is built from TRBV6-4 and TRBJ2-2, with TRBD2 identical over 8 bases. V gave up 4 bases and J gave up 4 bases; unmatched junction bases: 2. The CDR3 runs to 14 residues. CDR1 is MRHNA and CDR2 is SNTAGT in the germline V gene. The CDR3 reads CASSVLAATGELFF. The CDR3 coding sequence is TGTGCCAGCAGTGTACTAGCGGCCACCGGGGAGCTGTTTTTT.

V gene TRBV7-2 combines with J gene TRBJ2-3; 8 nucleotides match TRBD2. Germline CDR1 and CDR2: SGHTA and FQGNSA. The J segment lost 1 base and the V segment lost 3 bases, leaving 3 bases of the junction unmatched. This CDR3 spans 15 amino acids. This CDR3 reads CASSLRGARTDTQYF. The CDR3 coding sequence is TGTGCCAGCAGCTTGCGGGGGGCCCGCACAGATACGCAGTATTTT.

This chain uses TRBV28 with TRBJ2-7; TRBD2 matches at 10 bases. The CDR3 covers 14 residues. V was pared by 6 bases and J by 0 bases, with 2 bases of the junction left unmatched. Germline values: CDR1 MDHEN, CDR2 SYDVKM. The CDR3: CASRAGGSSYEQYV. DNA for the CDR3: TGTGCCAGCAGAGCGGGGGGGAGCTCCTACGAGCAGTACGTC.

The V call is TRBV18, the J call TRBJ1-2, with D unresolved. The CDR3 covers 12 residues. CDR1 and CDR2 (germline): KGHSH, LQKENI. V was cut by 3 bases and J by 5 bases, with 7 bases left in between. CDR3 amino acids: CASSPGAYGYTF. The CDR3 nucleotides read TGTGCCAGCTCACCGGGCGCTTATGGCTACACCTTC.

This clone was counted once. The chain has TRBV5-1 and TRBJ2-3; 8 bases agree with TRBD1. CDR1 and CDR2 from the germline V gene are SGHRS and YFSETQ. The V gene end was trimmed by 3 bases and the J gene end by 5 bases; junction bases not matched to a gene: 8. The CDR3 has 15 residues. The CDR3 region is CASSYVGQGVDTQYF. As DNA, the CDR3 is TGCGCCAGCAGCTATGTTGGACAGGGAGTAGATACGCAGTATTTT.

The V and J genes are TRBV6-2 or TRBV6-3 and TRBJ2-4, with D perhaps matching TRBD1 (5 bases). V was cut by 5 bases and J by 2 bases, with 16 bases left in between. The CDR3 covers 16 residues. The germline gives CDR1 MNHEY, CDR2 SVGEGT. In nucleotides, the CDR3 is TGTGCCAGCAGTCATGACTTGCAGGGAACCAAAAACATTCAGTACTTC. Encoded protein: CASSHDLQGTKNIQYF.

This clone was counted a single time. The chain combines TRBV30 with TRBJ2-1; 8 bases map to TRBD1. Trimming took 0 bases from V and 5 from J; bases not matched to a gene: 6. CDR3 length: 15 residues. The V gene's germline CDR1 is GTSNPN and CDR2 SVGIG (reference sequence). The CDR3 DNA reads TGTGCCTGGAGTGTCGGCAGGGGGCTCAACAATGAGCAGTTCTTC. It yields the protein CAWSVGRGLNNEQFF.

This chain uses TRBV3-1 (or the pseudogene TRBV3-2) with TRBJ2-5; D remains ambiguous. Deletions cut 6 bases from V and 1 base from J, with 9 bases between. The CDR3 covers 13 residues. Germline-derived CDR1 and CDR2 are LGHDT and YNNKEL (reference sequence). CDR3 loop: CASRASVQETQYF. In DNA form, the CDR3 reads TGTGCCAGCAGGGCCTCAGTCCAAGAGACCCAGTACTTC.

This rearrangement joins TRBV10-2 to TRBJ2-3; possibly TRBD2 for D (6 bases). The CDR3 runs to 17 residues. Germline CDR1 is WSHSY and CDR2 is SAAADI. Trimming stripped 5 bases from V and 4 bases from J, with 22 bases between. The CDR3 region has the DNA TGCGCCAGCAGTCAACGTAGGCTAGCGTCGTTTTCAGATACGCAGTATTTT. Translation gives CASSQRRLASFSDTQYF.

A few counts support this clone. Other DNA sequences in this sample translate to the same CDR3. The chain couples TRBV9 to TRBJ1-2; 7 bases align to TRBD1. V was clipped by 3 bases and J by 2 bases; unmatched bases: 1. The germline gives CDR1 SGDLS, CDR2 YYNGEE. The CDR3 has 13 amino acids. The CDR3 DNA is TGTGCCAGCAGCGCACAGGGGAACTATGGCTACACCTTC. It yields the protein CASSAQGNYGYTF.

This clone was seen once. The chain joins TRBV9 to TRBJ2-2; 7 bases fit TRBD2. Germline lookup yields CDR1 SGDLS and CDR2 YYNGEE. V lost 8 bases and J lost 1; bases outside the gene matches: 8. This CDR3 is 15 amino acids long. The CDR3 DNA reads TGTGCCAGTCGGATCGGGGAGGGGAACACCGGGGAGCTGTTTTTT. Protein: CASRIGEGNTGELFF.

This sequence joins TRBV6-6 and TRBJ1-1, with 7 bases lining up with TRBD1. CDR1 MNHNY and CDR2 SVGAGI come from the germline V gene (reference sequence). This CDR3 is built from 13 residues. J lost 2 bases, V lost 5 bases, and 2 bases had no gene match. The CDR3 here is CASSNRGNTEAFF. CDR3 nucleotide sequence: TGTGCCAGCAGTAACAGGGGCAACACTGAAGCTTTCTTT.

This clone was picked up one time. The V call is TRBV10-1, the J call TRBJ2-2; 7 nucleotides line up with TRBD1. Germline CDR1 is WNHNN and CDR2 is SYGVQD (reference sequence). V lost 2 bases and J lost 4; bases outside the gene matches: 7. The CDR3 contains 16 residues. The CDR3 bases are TGCGCCAGCAGTGAGCCGACAGGGACGGGCACCGGGGAGCTGTTTTTT. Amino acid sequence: CASSEPTGTGTGELFF.

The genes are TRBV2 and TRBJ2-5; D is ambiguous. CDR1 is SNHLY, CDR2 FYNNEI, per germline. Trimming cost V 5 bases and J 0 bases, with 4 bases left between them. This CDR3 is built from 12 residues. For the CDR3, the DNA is TGTGCCAGCAGTCCTTACCAAGAGACCCAGTACTTC. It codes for CASSPYQETQYF.

The CDR3 protein is CASSGFGGMGYEQYF. CDR3 sequence (DNA): TGTGCCAGCTCAGGATTTGGCGGGATGGGCTACGAGCAGTACTTC. The J gene is TRBJ2-7, the V gene TRBV18; perhaps TRBD2 as D (6 bases). From germline, CDR1 is KGHSH and CDR2 LQKENI. This CDR3 is 15 amino acids long. V lost 5 bases, J lost 3 bases, and 17 bases lay in between.

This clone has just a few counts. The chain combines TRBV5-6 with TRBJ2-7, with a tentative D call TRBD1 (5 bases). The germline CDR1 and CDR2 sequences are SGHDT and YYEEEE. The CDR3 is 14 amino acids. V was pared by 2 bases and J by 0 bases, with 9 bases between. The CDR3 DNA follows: TGTGCCAGCAGCTTCGTAGACAGCTCCTACGAGCAGTACTTC. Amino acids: CASSFVDSSYEQYF.

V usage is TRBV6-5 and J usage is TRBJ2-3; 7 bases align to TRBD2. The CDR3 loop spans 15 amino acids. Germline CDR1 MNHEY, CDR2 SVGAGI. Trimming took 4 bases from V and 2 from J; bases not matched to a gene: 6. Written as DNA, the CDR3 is TGTGCCAGCAGTTCAAGAGCGGGACTCACAGATACGCAGTATTTT. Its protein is CASSSRAGLTDTQYF.

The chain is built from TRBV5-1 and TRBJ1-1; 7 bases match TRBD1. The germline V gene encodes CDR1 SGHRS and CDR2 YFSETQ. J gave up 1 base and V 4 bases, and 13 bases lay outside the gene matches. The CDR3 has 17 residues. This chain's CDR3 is CASSPLTGTERNTEAFF. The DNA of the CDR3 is TGCGCCAGCAGCCCACTTACGGGGACAGAAAGGAACACTGAAGCTTTCTTT.